Shown below are 16 T cell receptor beta chains from a single sample sequenced in a study of metastatic and nonmetastatic thyroid tumors. Until they underwent thyroid surgery, no patient had received any treatment. TCRdb reassembled clones from the PCR reads with MiXCR. The table records roughly 20,000 clones, about a third of them present only once. The sequenced sample consisted of tumor tissue. The receptors come from a female donor with papillary thyroid cancer or a benign thyroid nodule (not recorded which). Some clones in this sample may be carry-over from other donors' samples.

The chain is built from TRBV27 and TRBJ2-2, with 13 bases that match TRBD2. Germline V CDR1 and CDR2: MNHEY, SMNVEV (reference sequence). This CDR3 is built from 13 residues. Trimming at V came to 8 bases and at J to 9 bases, leaving 3 bases not matched to a gene. CDR3: CASRTSGSRELFF. Written as DNA, the CDR3 is TGTGCCAGCCGGACTAGCGGGAGTAGGGAGCTGTTTTTT.

The rearrangement links TRBV12-3 or TRBV12-4 to TRBJ1-1; weak D call: TRBD1 (6 bases). Trimming cost V 7 bases and J 2 bases, with 20 bases left between them. The CDR3 sequence is 16 residues long. The CDR3 loop is CASNPRGRLVNTEAFF. DNA for the CDR3: TGTGCCAGCAACCCTCGGGGGCGGTTGGTAAACACTGAAGCTTTCTTT.

This clone showed up just a few times. V usage is TRBV12-3 or TRBV12-4 and J usage is TRBJ2-7; the match to TRBD2 covers 9 bases. The V segment lost 4 bases and the J segment 7 bases; nucleotides outside the gene matches: 5. The CDR3 is 13 amino acids. CDR3 DNA: TGTGCCAGCAGTTGGCTAGCGGGGCGGGAGCAGTACTTC. It is translated as CASSWLAGREQYF.

The genes are TRBV7-9 and TRBJ1-1; unclear D gene. V gave up 7 bases and J gave up 1 base, with 10 bases separating them. The germline V gene has CDR1 SEHNR and CDR2 FQNEAQ (reference sequence). The CDR3 sequence is 13 residues long. The CDR3 region is CASTSNRNTEAFF. The CDR3 region has the DNA TGTGCCAGCACCTCGAATCGGAACACTGAAGCTTTCTTT.

The chain links TRBV11-1 to TRBJ2-7; tentatively, D is TRBD1 (6 bases). Germline V gene sequence: CDR1 SGHAT, CDR2 FQDESV (reference sequence). CDR3 length: 12 residues. The V and J ends lost 3 bases and 7 bases respectively, with 10 bases between them. The CDR3 region has the DNA TGTGCCAGCAGCTTCGCAGGGGCAGAGCAGTACTTC. It codes for CASSFAGAEQYF.

Comments on this clone: Likely a read error: the CDR3 ends without its conserved phenylalanine or tryptophan. This sequence joins TRBV28 and TRBJ1-3; no reliable D call. Trimming took 3 bases from V and 4 from J, leaving 4 bases between them. The CDR3 has 12 residues. CDR1 MDHEN and CDR2 SYDVKM come from the germline V gene. This CDR3 is CASSFRGNTIYL. DNA for the CDR3: TGTGCCAGCAGTTTTAGGGGAAACACCATATATTTG.

This clone was observed a handful of times. The V gene is TRBV6-1, the J gene TRBJ1-2; a weak D match, TRBD1 (6 bases). Germline V lookup: CDR1 MNHNS, CDR2 SASEGT. Trimming stripped 5 bases from V and 6 bases from J, with 16 bases between. There are 14 residues in the CDR3. CDR3 sequence reads: CASSQNRVLDGYTF. DNA of the CDR3: TGTGCCAGCAGTCAAAACAGGGTCTTGGATGGCTACACCTTC.

This chain uses TRBV20-1 with TRBJ1-2; D possibly corresponds to TRBD1 (6 bases). Trimming took 3 bases from V and 3 from J, leaving 14 bases between them. Germline V gene lookup returns CDR1 DFQATT and CDR2 SNEGSKA (reference sequence). This CDR3 has 14 residues. In nucleotides, the CDR3 is TGCAGTGCTAGTCCGAAGCGGACAGACTATGGCTACACCTTC. Amino acids: CSASPKRTDYGYTF.

The rearrangement links TRBV7-3 to TRBJ2-2; D unresolved. Trimming removed 5 bases from V and 4 bases from J, with 8 bases in between. CDR1 and CDR2 from the germline V gene are SGHTA and FQGTGA. This CDR3 is built from 13 residues. The CDR3 loop is CASSPKATGELFF. In nucleotides, the CDR3 is TGTGCCAGCAGCCCTAAGGCCACCGGGGAGCTGTTTTTT.

The gene calls are TRBV12-3 or TRBV12-4 and TRBJ2-1; perhaps TRBD2 as D (5 bases). V lost 3 bases and J 7 bases, leaving 10 bases between the germline ends. This CDR3 contains 13 residues. CDR3 residues: CASSFSEGNEQFF. CDR3 sequence (DNA): TGTGCCAGCAGTTTCTCCGAGGGAAATGAGCAGTTCTTC.

This chain joins TRBV6-1 and TRBJ1-3; D possibly corresponds to TRBD1 (5 bases). V was trimmed by 7 bases and J by 4 bases, leaving 17 bases between them. Germline values: CDR1 MNHNS, CDR2 SASEGT. There are 15 residues in the CDR3. The chain's CDR3 is CASTGGGLGGNTIYF. In DNA, the CDR3 is TGTGCCAGCACCGGGGGGGGGTTGGGAGGAAACACCATATATTTT.

This clone showed up just a few times. The V gene is TRBV10-1, the J gene TRBJ1-2; 7 bases are shared with TRBD1. V lost 6 bases and J lost 4; bases outside the gene matches: 8. CDR3 length: 14 amino acids. The germline CDR1 and CDR2 sequences are WNHNN and SYGVQD (reference sequence). The CDR3, as DNA: TGCGCCAGCAGACTTTGTGACAGGGTCTATGGCTACACCTTC. The encoded protein is CASRLCDRVYGYTF.

The CDR3 region has the DNA TGCGCCAGCAGCCAAGAGATCGGGATTCGATCCTACGAGCAGTACTTC. It specifies CASSQEIGIRSYEQYF. V gene TRBV4-1 combines with J gene TRBJ2-7; D might be TRBD2 (5 bases). Trimming took off 0 bases at V and 1 base at J, with 13 bases between the two ends. This CDR3 is built from 16 residues. From germline, CDR1 is MGHRA and CDR2 YSYEKL.

The V gene is TRBV4-2, the J gene TRBJ2-7; 7 bases line up with TRBD1. The CDR3 extends over 15 amino acids. The J segment lost 2 bases and the V segment lost 0 bases, leaving 4 bases of the junction unmatched. The germline V gene has CDR1 LGHNA and CDR2 YNFKEQ. This CDR3 is CASSQEGTAAYEQYF. The CDR3 DNA follows: TGTGCCAGCAGCCAAGAGGGGACAGCGGCCTACGAGCAGTACTTC.

V is TRBV19 and J is TRBJ2-2; D possibly matches TRBD1 or TRBD2 (5 bases each). Germline V lookup: CDR1 LNHDA, CDR2 SQIVND (reference sequence). This CDR3 is 14 amino acids long. Trimming took off 6 bases at V and 6 bases at J, with 14 bases between the two ends. The CDR3 protein is CASRAGTVSGELFF. CDR3 sequence (DNA): TGTGCCAGTAGGGCAGGGACGGTTTCCGGGGAGCTGTTTTTT.

The chain uses TRBV6-2 or TRBV6-3 and TRBJ1-5; maybe TRBD1 (6 bases). The CDR3 spans 17 residues. Germline V gene data show CDR1 as MNHEY and CDR2 as SVGEGT. V was pared by 4 bases and J by 0 bases, with 16 bases between. CDR3 DNA sequence: TGTGCCAGCAGTTCCTATCCGGGACATAATAGCAATCAGCCCCAGCATTTT. This gives the protein CASSSYPGHNSNQPQHF.